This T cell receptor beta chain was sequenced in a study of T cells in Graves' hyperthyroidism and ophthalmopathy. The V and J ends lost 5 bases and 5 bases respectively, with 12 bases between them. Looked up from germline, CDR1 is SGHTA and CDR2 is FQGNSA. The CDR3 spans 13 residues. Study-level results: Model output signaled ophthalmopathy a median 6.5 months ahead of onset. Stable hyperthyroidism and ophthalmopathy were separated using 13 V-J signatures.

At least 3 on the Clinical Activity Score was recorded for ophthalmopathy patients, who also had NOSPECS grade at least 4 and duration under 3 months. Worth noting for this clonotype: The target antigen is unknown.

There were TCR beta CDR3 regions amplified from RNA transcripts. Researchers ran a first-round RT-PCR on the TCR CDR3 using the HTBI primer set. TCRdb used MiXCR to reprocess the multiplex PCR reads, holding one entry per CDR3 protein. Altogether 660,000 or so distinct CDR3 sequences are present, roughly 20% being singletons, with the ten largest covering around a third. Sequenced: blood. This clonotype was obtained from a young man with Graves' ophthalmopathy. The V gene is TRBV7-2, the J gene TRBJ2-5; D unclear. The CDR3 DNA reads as TGTGCCAGCAGCCAGTGGGTCCTGGAGACCCAGTACTTC. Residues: CASSQWVLETQYF.